This passage covers 11 T cell receptor beta chains from one sample sequenced in a study of blood T cell repertoires in COVID-19. Generated by immunoSEQ multiplex PCR, the TCRdb table keeps only in-frame clones and is missing some. The repertoire holds about 24,000 clones, with 70% to 90% as singletons. The source material was peripheral blood. The receptors derive from a man in his sixties or seventies with COVID-19, enrolled during active disease.

This rearrangement joins TRBV6-5 to TRBJ1-2; D is possibly TRBD1 (5 bases). Trimming stripped 2 bases from V and 7 bases from J, with 8 bases between. The CDR3 is made up of 12 amino acids. CDR1 is MNHEY, CDR2 SVGAGI, per germline. The CDR3 is CASSYRGSGYTF. In DNA form, the CDR3 reads TGTGCCAGCAGTTACCGGGGGTCTGGCTACACCTTC.

V usage is TRBV6-5 and J usage is TRBJ2-5, with D uncertain. This CDR3 has 15 residues. Germline lookup yields CDR1 MNHEY and CDR2 SVGAGI. The V end was cut by 3 bases, the J end by 1 base, with 12 bases between. As DNA, the CDR3 is TGTGCCAGCAGTTATTTTGGCTTCCTCCAAGAGACCCAGTACTTC. Protein sequence: CASSYFGFLQETQYF.

V usage is TRBV2 and J usage is TRBJ2-7, with a weak D call TRBD1 (6 bases). Trimming removed 5 bases from V and 2 bases from J, with 13 bases in between. Germline V gene lookup returns CDR1 SNHLY and CDR2 FYNNEI. This CDR3 region has 14 residues. Here the CDR3 reads CASSLQGMAYEQYF. The CDR3 DNA reads TGTGCCAGCAGTTTGCAGGGGATGGCCTACGAGCAGTACTTC.

The rearrangement uses TRBV7-7 and TRBJ2-5; 7 bases are a match to TRBD1. V lost 5 bases, J lost 0 bases, and 9 bases stayed unmatched. The CDR3 loop spans 16 amino acids. Germline-derived CDR1 and CDR2 are SSHAT and FNYEAQ (reference sequence). The CDR3 is CASSPRHRGHQETQYF. CDR3 nucleotides: TGTGCCAGCAGCCCCCGGCACAGGGGCCACCAAGAGACCCAGTACTTC. Drawing the rest from reference TRBV7-7 and TRBJ2-5, the complete variable domain is GAGVSQSPRYKVTKRGQDVTLRCDPISSHATLYWYQQALGQGPEFLTYFNYEAQPDKSGLPSDRFSAERPEGSISTLTIQRTEQRDSAMYRCASSPRHRGHQETQYFGPGTRLLVL.

For the CDR3, the DNA is TGTGCCAGCTCAACAAGGACAGGGGATGAGCAGTTCTTC. Protein: CASSTRTGDEQFF. The chain is built from TRBV18 and TRBJ2-1, with 9 bases aligning to TRBD1. J lost 8 bases, V lost 5 bases, and 4 bases had no gene match. This CDR3 contains 13 residues. Germline V gives CDR1 KGHSH, CDR2 LQKENI.

This clone was seen a single time. The rearrangement joins TRBV4-1 to TRBJ1-1, with a weak D call TRBD1 (6 bases). CDR1 is MGHRA, CDR2 YSYEKL, per germline. The germline V and J ends were trimmed by 4 bases and 3 bases, with 12 bases remaining between them. There are 14 residues in the CDR3. CDR3 protein: CASSLEGGDTEAFF. In DNA form, the CDR3 reads TGCGCCAGCAGCCTCGAAGGGGGGGACACTGAAGCTTTCTTT.

V and J are TRBV30 and TRBJ1-1; TRBD1 might be the D (5 bases). Per the germline V gene, CDR1 is GTSNPN and CDR2 is SVGIG (reference sequence). The V gene lost 3 bases and the J gene lost 1 base, with 9 bases spanning the gap. The CDR3 runs to 13 residues. The CDR3: CAWSPRENTEAFF. CDR3 in DNA: TGTGCCTGGAGCCCCAGGGAGAACACTGAAGCTTTCTTT.

The rearrangement uses TRBV2 and TRBJ2-2, with D tentatively TRBD1 (6 bases). Between the trimmed V and J ends, which lost 8 bases and 4 bases, there was a span of 23 bases. The germline gives CDR1 SNHLY, CDR2 FYNNEI. This CDR3 is built from 17 residues. The CDR3 loop reads CASHLIVQGIVTGELFF. CDR3 sequence (DNA): TGTGCCAGCCATCTCATTGTCCAGGGGATTGTCACCGGGGAGCTGTTTTTT.

Here the CDR3 DNA reads TGTGCCAGCGCGGGCCCCACCGTAAGGAGCTCCTACGAGCAGTACTTC. This gives the protein CASAGPTVRSSYEQYF. This rearrangement joins TRBV2 to TRBJ2-7; TRBD2 is a possible D gene (5 bases). Germline V gives CDR1 SNHLY, CDR2 FYNNEI. The CDR3 extends over 16 amino acids. The V end lost 8 bases, the J end lost 0 bases, and 20 bases lay between the germline ends.

This chain uses TRBV14 with TRBJ2-2; D is perhaps TRBD2 (6 bases). In germline, CDR1 is SGHDN, CDR2 FVKESK. The CDR3 covers 19 residues. V was pared by 4 bases and J by 3 bases, with 24 bases between. This chain's CDR3 is CASSPTLSGASDYTGELFF. The CDR3 DNA follows: TGTGCCAGCAGCCCGACCCTTTCTGGGGCTAGCGACTACACCGGGGAGCTGTTTTTT.

This chain joins TRBV7-9 and TRBJ1-4; 8 nucleotides agree with TRBD1. Trimming removed 0 bases from V and 7 bases from J; junction bases left unmatched: 10. In germline, CDR1 is SEHNR, CDR2 FQNEAQ (reference sequence). This CDR3 has 17 residues. CDR3 protein: CASSLALTVDRGEKLFF. The CDR3 nucleotides read TGTGCCAGCAGCTTAGCCCTCACCGTTGACAGGGGTGAAAAACTGTTTTTT.